These T cell receptor beta chains were read from a single sample in a study of Ad26.COV2.S vaccination and SARS-CoV-2 variants. Profiled with immunoSEQ multiplex PCR; TCRdb holds only in-frame clones, not every one. This sample has 300,000 to 400,000 clones, with roughly 87% found just once. Source: peripheral blood, taken in a trial of Ad26.COV2.S vaccine versus placebo. Source of these receptors: a person between 18 and 59 years old who received the Ad26.COV2.S COVID-19 vaccine or a placebo. Each CDR3 is given with its conserved first and last residue. D genes are given only for firm matches. Clone size is not always given. Where it is, it says once, few, many or a class for expanded clones.

cdr3_aa: CASSLGESGGAVKTQYF
cdr3_nt: TGTGCCAGCAGCCTAGGGGAAAGCGGGGGGGCTGTCAAGACCCAGTACTTC
j_call: TRBJ2-5
clone_size: .
d_call: TRBD2
v_call: TRBV4-2

cdr3_aa: CASSYKSPAGGYKLFF
cdr3_nt: TGCGCCAGCAGCTACAAGAGCCCCGCAGGGGGATACAAACTGTTTTTT
j_call: TRBJ1-4
clone_size: once
d_call: TRBD1
v_call: TRBV4-1

cdr3_aa: CASSPLGGTPEAFF
cdr3_nt: TGTGCCAGCAGCCCCCTGGGGGGGACCCCTGAAGCTTTCTTT
j_call: TRBJ1-1
clone_size: .
d_call: .
v_call: TRBV11-2

cdr3_aa: CASSFPRESAGNTIYF
cdr3_nt: TGTGCCAGCAGCTTCCCCAGGGAATCGGCTGGAAACACCATATATTTT
j_call: TRBJ1-3
clone_size: few
d_call: .
v_call: TRBV7-9

cdr3_aa: CASSAHGSATLKETQYF
cdr3_nt: TGTGCCAGCAGCGCACATGGGTCCGCCACTTTAAAAGAGACCCAGTACTTC
j_call: TRBJ2-5
clone_size: .
d_call: .
v_call: TRBV7-8

cdr3_aa: CASSLGEGNQPQHF
cdr3_nt: TGTGCCAGCAGCTTAGGTGAGGGCAATCAGCCCCAGCATTTT
j_call: TRBJ1-5
clone_size: .
d_call: .
v_call: TRBV7-9

cdr3_aa: CSASGTRRTEAFF
cdr3_nt: TGCAGTGCTAGTGGGACCAGAAGGACTGAAGCTTTCTTT
j_call: TRBJ1-1
clone_size: .
d_call: .
v_call: TRBV20-1

cdr3_aa: CASSQDWGTLNEQFF
cdr3_nt: TGCGCCAGCAGCCAAGATTGGGGGACTCTCAATGAGCAGTTCTTC
j_call: TRBJ2-1
clone_size: .
d_call: .
v_call: TRBV4-3

cdr3_aa: CASSQVNQGLMNTEAFF
cdr3_nt: TGCGCCAGCAGCCAAGTGAACCAGGGACTGATGAACACTGAAGCTTTCTTT
j_call: TRBJ1-1
clone_size: .
d_call: .
v_call: TRBV4-1

cdr3_aa: CASSRGQFDGYTF
cdr3_nt: TGCGCCAGCAGCCGGGGCCAGTTTGATGGCTACACCTTC
j_call: TRBJ1-2
clone_size: .
d_call: .
v_call: TRBV5-1

cdr3_aa: CASSLGAEAFF
cdr3_nt: TGTGCCAGTAGTTTGGGGGCTGAAGCTTTCTTT
j_call: TRBJ1-1
clone_size: .
d_call: .
v_call: TRBV19

cdr3_aa: CATREGGSTEAFF
cdr3_nt: TGTGCCACCAGGGAGGGAGGGAGCACTGAAGCTTTCTTT
j_call: TRBJ1-1
clone_size: once
d_call: .
v_call: TRBV15

cdr3_aa: CATTQAGASTDTQYF
cdr3_nt: TGTGCCACGACCCAGGCGGGGGCTAGCACAGATACGCAGTATTTT
j_call: TRBJ2-3
clone_size: .
d_call: .
v_call: TRBV9

cdr3_aa: CAWSRLAGGSQETQYF
cdr3_nt: TGTGCCTGGAGTCGCCTAGCGGGGGGCAGCCAAGAGACCCAGTACTTC
j_call: TRBJ2-5
clone_size: .
d_call: TRBD2
v_call: TRBV30

cdr3_aa: CASSSPGQGYGYTF
cdr3_nt: TGCGCCAGCAGCTCTCCGGGACAGGGCTATGGCTACACCTTC
j_call: TRBJ1-2
clone_size: .
d_call: TRBD1
v_call: TRBV5-1

cdr3_aa: CASSYFSMTGGQPQHF
cdr3_nt: TGTGCCAGCAGTTACTTTAGCATGACAGGGGGTCAGCCCCAGCATTTT
j_call: TRBJ1-5
clone_size: .
d_call: TRBD1
v_call: TRBV6-2/TRBV6-3

cdr3_aa: CASSVQGVREQYF
cdr3_nt: TGTGCCAGCAGCGTACAGGGGGTTCGCGAGCAGTACTTC
j_call: TRBJ2-7
clone_size: few
d_call: TRBD1
v_call: TRBV12-3/TRBV12-4

cdr3_aa: CASRARGLYGYTF
cdr3_nt: TGTGCCAGCAGGGCCCGGGGGCTCTATGGCTACACCTTC
j_call: TRBJ1-2
clone_size: .
d_call: .
v_call: TRBV6-6

cdr3_aa: CASNRQGNQPQHF
cdr3_nt: TGTGCCAGTAACAGACAGGGGAATCAGCCCCAGCATTTT
j_call: TRBJ1-5
clone_size: .
d_call: TRBD1
v_call: TRBV19

cdr3_aa: CASSLAWNTGELFF
cdr3_nt: TGTGCCAGTAGTCTAGCGTGGAACACCGGGGAGCTGTTTTTT
j_call: TRBJ2-2
clone_size: .
d_call: .
v_call: TRBV19

cdr3_aa: CASSLGDRGPEAFF
cdr3_nt: TGTGCCAGCAGCTTGGGCGACAGGGGACCTGAAGCTTTCTTT
j_call: TRBJ1-1
clone_size: .
d_call: TRBD1
v_call: TRBV5-5

cdr3_aa: CASGLNGRDHYEQYF
cdr3_nt: TGTGCTAGTGGTTTGAATGGCAGGGACCACTACGAGCAGTACTTC
j_call: TRBJ2-7
clone_size: .
d_call: .
v_call: TRBV12-5

cdr3_aa: CSVVARRGTYGYTF
cdr3_nt: TGCAGCGTTGTGGCAAGACGGGGAACATATGGCTACACCTTC
j_call: TRBJ1-2
clone_size: .
d_call: .
v_call: TRBV29-1

cdr3_aa: CASSPQVGGSYEQYF
cdr3_nt: TGCGCCAGCAGCCCTCAGGTGGGTGGCTCCTACGAGCAGTACTTC
j_call: TRBJ2-7
clone_size: .
d_call: .
v_call: TRBV4-3

cdr3_aa: CASSNWTGENSPLHF
cdr3_nt: TGTGCCAGCAGTAACTGGACAGGGGAAAATTCACCCCTCCACTTT
j_call: TRBJ1-6
clone_size: .
d_call: TRBD1
v_call: TRBV25-1

cdr3_aa: CAWSVGQRQFF
cdr3_nt: TGTGCCTGGAGTGTTGGACAGAGGCAGTTCTTC
j_call: TRBJ2-1
clone_size: once
d_call: .
v_call: TRBV30

cdr3_aa: CAWDGTSAGNTIYF
cdr3_nt: TGTGCCTGGGACGGGACTTCGGCTGGAAACACCATATATTTT
j_call: TRBJ1-3
clone_size: .
d_call: .
v_call: TRBV30

cdr3_aa: CASSWTGMVNEQYF
cdr3_nt: TGCGCCAGCAGCTGGACAGGGATGGTCAACGAGCAGTACTTC
j_call: TRBJ2-7
clone_size: .
d_call: TRBD1
v_call: TRBV5-1

cdr3_aa: CASSQTGGGLYEQYF
cdr3_nt: TGCGCCAGCAGCCAAACAGGGGGCGGTCTCTACGAGCAGTACTTC
j_call: TRBJ2-7
clone_size: .
d_call: TRBD1
v_call: TRBV4-1

cdr3_aa: CASSNLNTEAFF
cdr3_nt: TGTGCCAGTAGTAACTTGAACACTGAAGCTTTCTTT
j_call: TRBJ1-1
clone_size: .
d_call: .
v_call: TRBV19

cdr3_aa: CASSMGPLSNQPQHF
cdr3_nt: TGTGCCAGCAGCATGGGACCTCTTAGCAATCAGCCCCAGCATTTT
j_call: TRBJ1-5
clone_size: .
d_call: .
v_call: TRBV7-6

cdr3_aa: CASSLAAQVTYGYTF
cdr3_nt: TGCGCCAGCAGCTTGGCCGCTCAGGTGACCTATGGCTACACCTTC
j_call: TRBJ1-2
clone_size: .
d_call: .
v_call: TRBV5-1

cdr3_aa: CASSSSGRNSPLHF
cdr3_nt: TGTGCCAGCAGCTCCTCGGGCCGTAATTCACCCCTCCACTTT
j_call: TRBJ1-6
clone_size: once
d_call: .
v_call: TRBV7-9

cdr3_aa: CASRPRARENTGELFF
cdr3_nt: TGTGCCAGCAGACCCCGGGCCAGGGAAAACACCGGGGAGCTGTTTTTT
j_call: TRBJ2-2
clone_size: .
d_call: .
v_call: TRBV7-2

cdr3_aa: CASSVEGHRYNTEAFF
cdr3_nt: TGTGCCAGCAGCGTAGAGGGTCACAGGTACAACACTGAAGCTTTCTTT
j_call: TRBJ1-1
clone_size: .
d_call: .
v_call: TRBV9

cdr3_aa: CASGLVPQGASTEAFF
cdr3_nt: TGTGCTAGTGGTTTGGTACCCCAGGGGGCTTCTACTGAAGCTTTCTTT
j_call: TRBJ1-1
clone_size: .
d_call: TRBD1
v_call: TRBV12-5

cdr3_aa: CASSWSGAGGELFF
cdr3_nt: TGTGCCAGCAGCTGGTCGGGGGCGGGCGGGGAGCTGTTTTTT
j_call: TRBJ2-2
clone_size: .
d_call: .
v_call: TRBV7-6

cdr3_aa: CASSAGQAEAFF
cdr3_nt: TGTGCCAGCAGCGCCGGACAGGCGGAAGCTTTCTTT
j_call: TRBJ1-1
clone_size: .
d_call: TRBD1
v_call: TRBV5-4

cdr3_aa: CASSSVRRTSSYNSPLHF
cdr3_nt: TGCGCCAGCAGCTCCGTTAGACGGACAAGCTCCTATAATTCACCCCTCCACTTT
j_call: TRBJ1-6
clone_size: few
d_call: .
v_call: TRBV10-1

cdr3_aa: CASSYSTSRGLETQYF
cdr3_nt: TGTGCCAGCAGTTACTCGACTAGCCGGGGCTTAGAGACCCAGTACTTC
j_call: TRBJ2-5
clone_size: .
d_call: TRBD2
v_call: TRBV6-5

cdr3_aa: CAGSGTGAKASEAFF
cdr3_nt: TGTGCCGGGTCCGGGACAGGGGCGAAGGCGAGTGAAGCTTTCTTT
j_call: TRBJ1-1
clone_size: .
d_call: TRBD1
v_call: TRBV4-2

cdr3_aa: CAWSETGGRQPQHF
cdr3_nt: TGTGCCTGGAGTGAAACAGGGGGCCGTCAGCCCCAGCATTTT
j_call: TRBJ1-5
clone_size: .
d_call: TRBD1
v_call: TRBV30

cdr3_aa: CASSQETGPLWGYTF
cdr3_nt: TGCGCCAGCAGCCAAGAGACAGGGCCCCTGTGGGGCTACACCTTC
j_call: TRBJ1-2
clone_size: .
d_call: TRBD1
v_call: TRBV4-1

cdr3_aa: CASSYPGRETQYF
cdr3_nt: TGTGCCAGCAGTTACCCCGGACGAGAGACCCAGTACTTC
j_call: TRBJ2-5
clone_size: .
d_call: .
v_call: TRBV6-6

cdr3_aa: CASSPDRTYEQYF
cdr3_nt: TGTGCCAGTAGTCCCGACAGGACCTACGAGCAGTACTTC
j_call: TRBJ2-7
clone_size: .
d_call: .
v_call: TRBV19

cdr3_aa: CASSELASGGLNTGELFF
cdr3_nt: TGTGCCAGCAGTGAACTGGCTAGCGGGGGGCTTAACACCGGGGAGCTGTTTTTT
j_call: TRBJ2-2
clone_size: .
d_call: TRBD2
v_call: TRBV2

cdr3_aa: CASRLNGVANYGYTF
cdr3_nt: TGTGCCAGCAGATTAAACGGGGTAGCTAACTATGGCTACACCTTC
j_call: TRBJ1-2
clone_size: .
d_call: .
v_call: TRBV6-5

cdr3_aa: CASSLMETQYF
cdr3_nt: TGTGCCAGCAGTTTAATGGAGACCCAGTACTTC
j_call: TRBJ2-5
clone_size: .
d_call: .
v_call: TRBV12-3/TRBV12-4

cdr3_aa: CASGPPGYNEQFF
cdr3_nt: TGTGCCAGCGGCCCCCCGGGGTACAATGAGCAGTTCTTC
j_call: TRBJ2-1
clone_size: .
d_call: .
v_call: TRBV27

cdr3_aa: CASSPDRENTEAFF
cdr3_nt: TGTGCCAGCAGCCCGGACAGGGAGAACACTGAAGCTTTCTTT
j_call: TRBJ1-1
clone_size: .
d_call: TRBD1
v_call: TRBV5-8

cdr3_aa: CASTPGDWGYEQYF
cdr3_nt: TGTGCCAGCACCCCCGGGGACTGGGGCTACGAGCAGTACTTC
j_call: TRBJ2-7
clone_size: .
d_call: .
v_call: TRBV3-1/TRBV3-2